Listed here are 14 T cell receptor beta chains from one sample, sequenced in a study of blood T cells in healthy people across ages. Primers used in a second PCR of roughly 7 to 12 cycles were a sample-barcoded 5' primer and a J-beta primer mix. One entry per CDR3 protein results from TCRdb running MiXCR on the 5' RACE reads. The sample lists approximately 1.5 million distinct CDR3 sequences, roughly 32% occurring once. The material sequenced was blood. The receptors stem from a woman aged 30 to 39 in good health.

The chain employs TRBV4-1 and TRBJ1-1; D is ambiguous. The CDR3 extends over 16 amino acids. Germline V gene data show CDR1 as MGHRA and CDR2 as YSYEKL. Trimming removed 4 bases at V and 2 bases at J, with 17 bases between. The DNA for the CDR3 is TGCGCCAGCAGCCCGACATTCGGAGCGGGAAACACTGAAGCTTTCTTT. This codes for CASSPTFGAGNTEAFF.

This clonotype was observed a handful of times. J is TRBJ1-2 and V is TRBV9; TRBD1 agrees at 8 bases. V shed 0 bases and J 4 bases; nucleotides not matched to a gene: 5. Germline V gene data show CDR1 as SGDLS and CDR2 as YYNGEE. The CDR3 runs to 15 residues. The CDR3 DNA is TGTGCCAGCAGCGTAGCAGACAGGGGTGGCTATGGCTACACCTTC. Its protein is CASSVADRGGYGYTF.

This sequence joins TRBV5-1 and TRBJ1-1; D remains ambiguous. The CDR3 totals 14 residues. V gave up 3 bases and J gave up 1 base, with 10 bases separating them. The germline V gene encodes CDR1 SGHRS and CDR2 YFSETQ. The CDR3 loop reads CASSYRTANTEAFF. CDR3 coding DNA: TGCGCCAGCAGCTATCGGACGGCGAACACTGAAGCTTTCTTT.

This chain connects TRBV4-1 to TRBJ2-7; TRBD2 matches 12 bases. The CDR3 is 18 residues long. Germline CDR1 is MGHRA and CDR2 is YSYEKL. Germline trimming cut 1 base from V and 0 bases from J; bases unmatched to any gene: 7. This chain's CDR3 is CASSQVVGLAGFSYEQYF. The CDR3 bases are TGCGCCAGCAGCCAAGTTGTGGGACTAGCGGGTTTCTCCTACGAGCAGTACTTC.

This clonotype was seen a few times. V gene TRBV4-1 combines with J gene TRBJ2-3; D not certain. Germline loops: CDR1 MGHRA, CDR2 YSYEKL. The V end was cut by 2 bases, the J end by 0 bases, with 12 bases between. CDR3 length equals 16 residues. Written as DNA, the CDR3 is TGCGCCAGCAGCCAATTGTTTCGTACTAGCACAGATACGCAGTATTTT. This translates into CASSQLFRTSTDTQYF.

This clonotype was counted many times. This chain links TRBV7-2 with TRBJ2-1, with 11 nucleotides matching TRBD2. The CDR3 runs to 14 residues. V lost 3 bases, J lost 7 bases, and 2 bases stayed unmatched. Germline V gene lookup returns CDR1 SGHTA and CDR2 FQGNSA. CDR3 DNA: TGTGCCAGCAGCTTCGGGACTAGCGGTAATGAGCAGTTCTTC. Translated: CASSFGTSGNEQFF.

The chain recombines TRBV7-3 with TRBJ2-3; D might be TRBD1 or TRBD2, each matching 6 bases. The CDR3 is 14 amino acids. Germline V lookup: CDR1 SGHTA, CDR2 FQGTGA. Trimming cost V 5 bases and J 6 bases, with 15 bases left between them. CDR3 amino acids: CASSPPGARDTQYF. CDR3 nucleotide sequence: TGTGCCAGCAGCCCCCCGGGGGCGAGGGATACGCAGTATTTT.

This clonotype showed up just once. V gene TRBV3-1 combines with J gene TRBJ2-2; TRBD2 might be the D (5 bases). V was shortened by 1 base and J by 6 bases, with 15 bases between the two germline ends. CDR3 length: 16 amino acids. Germline lookup yields CDR1 LGHDT and CDR2 YNNKEL (reference sequence). The DNA for the CDR3 is TGTGCCAGCAGCCAAGCGCTAGCCCTCACGTCCGGGGAGCTGTTTTTT. Translated, it gives CASSQALALTSGELFF.

The V gene is TRBV7-2, the J gene TRBJ1-5; 9 bases are shared with TRBD1. Germline-derived CDR1 and CDR2 are SGHTA and FQGNSA. V shed 5 bases and J 2 bases; nucleotides not matched to a gene: 10. The CDR3 covers 17 residues. CDR3 bases: TGTGCCAGCAGCCCCGGACAGGGGAATTATGGCAATCAGCCCCAGCATTTT. This gives the protein CASSPGQGNYGNQPQHF.

This clonotype was detected a few times. The chain recombines TRBV29-1 with TRBJ1-1; tentatively, D is TRBD1 (6 bases). V lost 4 bases, J lost 3 bases, and 15 bases lay in between. From germline, CDR1 is SQVTM and CDR2 ANQGSEA. CDR3 length: 14 residues. The CDR3 nucleotides read TGCAGCGTTGTGGGGGGCGCGGTAGACACTGAAGCTTTCTTT. Translating it yields CSVVGGAVDTEAFF. The whole variable domain, remainder taken from reference TRBV29-1 and TRBJ1-1, is SAVISQKPSRDICQRGTSLTIQCQVDSQVTMMFWYRQQPGQSLTLIATANQGSEATYESGFVIDKFPISRPNLTFSTLTVSNMSPEDSSIYLCSVVGGAVDTEAFFGQGTRLTVV.

This clonotype was observed once. The rearrangement uses TRBV6-1 and TRBJ1-2; maybe TRBD1 (5 bases). Germline V gives CDR1 MNHNS, CDR2 SASEGT. Trimming pared 6 bases from V and 6 bases from J, leaving 23 bases between. The CDR3 is 16 residues long. The CDR3 sequence: CASSVEQADYLNGYTF. The CDR3 DNA sequence: TGTGCCAGCAGCGTAGAACAGGCCGACTATTTGAATGGCTACACCTTC.

This clonotype was seen more than once but under ten times. V is TRBV9 and J is TRBJ2-1; 9 nucleotides match TRBD2. The CDR3 covers 17 residues. The V gene's germline CDR1 is SGDLS and CDR2 YYNGEE. The ends lost 0 bases at V and 8 bases at J; junction bases unmatched: 12. CDR3 DNA: TGTGCCAGCAGCGTAGCGGTAGCGGGAGCGCACGGGGATGAGCAGTTCTTC. It specifies CASSVAVAGAHGDEQFF.

This chain connects TRBV6-1 to TRBJ2-3; a weak D match, TRBD2 (5 bases). Per germline, CDR1 MNHNS and CDR2 SASEGT. The CDR3 has 18 residues. V shed 8 bases and J shed 0 bases, with 24 bases lying between them. CDR3 in amino acids: CASHEGSSRRASTDTQYF. The CDR3 DNA reads as TGTGCCAGCCATGAGGGCTCTAGCAGGCGGGCTAGCACAGATACGCAGTATTTT.

This clonotype was detected a few times. The chain joins TRBV12-3 or TRBV12-4 to TRBJ1-2, with D hard to call. Deletions cut 0 bases from V and 8 bases from J, with 4 bases between. This CDR3 contains 11 residues. CDR3 DNA sequence: TGTGCCAGCAGTTTAGCGCCCGGCTACACCTTC. Its translation is CASSLAPGYTF.